These 15 T cell receptor beta chains were all obtained from the same sample, sequenced in a study of T cells in Graves' hyperthyroidism and ophthalmopathy. Amplification of TCR beta CDR3 regions used RNA as the template. HTBI primers were the set used in a first-round RT-PCR of the TCR CDR3. Each CDR3 protein gets one entry after TCRdb re-called the multiplex PCR reads with MiXCR. This sample carries roughly 300,000 distinct CDR3 sequences, 15% to 20% of them seen once, and the ten largest clones take about 49%. Sequenced input: blood. All receptors derive from a woman aged 45-60 years with Graves' hyperthyroidism.

The chain links TRBV19 to TRBJ2-3; unclear D gene. V dropped 4 bases and J dropped 1 base, with 9 bases sitting between them. Germline V gene sequence: CDR1 LNHDA, CDR2 SQIVND (reference sequence). The CDR3 totals 14 residues. CDR3 bases: TGTGCCAGTAGTAGAGGACCAGGCACAGATACGCAGTATTTT. This codes for CASSRGPGTDTQYF.

This clonotype was seen a few times. The CDR3 DNA follows: TGTGCCAGCAGCCAAGTCCACAGTGGTTTTACAGATACGCAGTATTTT. The encoded protein is CASSQVHSGFTDTQYF. The chain carries TRBV14 and TRBJ2-3; no definite D call. V was shortened by 1 base and J by 3 bases, with 14 bases between the two germline ends. The CDR3 is 16 residues long. The germline V gene encodes CDR1 SGHDN and CDR2 FVKESK.

This clonotype appeared many times. The J gene is TRBJ1-2, the V gene TRBV11-2; D not certain. The germline V gene encodes CDR1 SGHAT and CDR2 FQNNGV. The CDR3 has 11 amino acids. Trimming cost V 8 bases and J 0 bases, with 4 bases left between them. CDR3 in amino acids: CASGANYGYTF. DNA of the CDR3: TGTGCCAGCGGCGCTAACTATGGCTACACCTTC.

The V gene is TRBV10-3, the J gene TRBJ1-4, with 8 bases aligning to TRBD1. The V segment lost 5 bases and the J segment 4 bases; nucleotides outside the gene matches: 6. Germline values: CDR1 ENHRY, CDR2 SYGVKD. The CDR3 runs 15 residues. CDR3 bases: TGTGCCATCAGTTCCGGGACAGGCATTAATGAAAAACTGTTTTTT. Translation gives CAISSGTGINEKLFF.

In its sample, this clonotype was seen many times. The chain recombines TRBV28 with TRBJ2-1, with 8 bases lining up with TRBD1. The CDR3 totals 10 residues. Germline V gives CDR1 MDHEN, CDR2 SYDVKM. V gave up 5 bases and J gave up 13 bases; unmatched junction bases: 1. CDR3 nucleotide sequence: TGTGCCAGCAGTGACAGGGGTCAGTTCTTC. This sequence encodes CASSDRGQFF. Filled out from reference TRBV28 and TRBJ2-1, the complete variable domain reads DVKVTQSSRYLVKRTGEKVFLECVQDMDHENMFWYRQDPGLGLRLIYFSYDVKMKEKGDIPEGYSVSREKKERFSLILESASTNQTSMYLCASSDRGQFFGPGTRLTVL.

The chain links TRBV7-9 to TRBJ2-3, with 7 bases fitting TRBD1. CDR3 length: 16 residues. CDR1 is SEHNR, CDR2 FQNEAQ, per germline (reference sequence). With V trimmed by 5 bases and J by 2 bases, 10 bases remained unmatched. The CDR3 reads CASSPLGQLLTDTQYF. CDR3 coding DNA: TGTGCCAGCAGCCCATTGGGACAGCTTCTCACAGATACGCAGTATTTT.

The CDR3 loop is CASRRSLAEGVSGELFF. The CDR3, as DNA: TGTGCCAGCAGGCGGTCCTTAGCAGAGGGCGTTTCCGGGGAGCTGTTTTTT. The rearrangement links TRBV7-9 to TRBJ2-2, with D possibly being TRBD2 (5 bases). Germline V gives CDR1 SEHNR, CDR2 FQNEAQ (reference sequence). The ends were cut back, 6 bases at V and 6 bases at J, with 23 bases in the middle. This CDR3 has 17 residues.

CDR3: CASSQATDYEQYV. The CDR3 coding sequence is TGCGCCAGCAGCCAAGCGACGGACTACGAGCAGTACGTC. The rearrangement joins TRBV4-1 to TRBJ2-7; D call uncertain. The CDR3 extends over 13 amino acids. The V end was cut by 1 base, the J end by 3 bases, with 7 bases between. In germline, CDR1 is MGHRA, CDR2 YSYEKL.

The chain links TRBV7-8 to TRBJ2-1, with a tentative D call TRBD2 (6 bases). Germline loops: CDR1 SGHVS, CDR2 FQNEAQ. Between the trimmed V and J ends, which lost 5 bases and 7 bases, there was a span of 15 bases. The CDR3 consists of 14 residues. The CDR3 DNA sequence: TGTGCCAGCAGCCCAGGGACTGCCTGGAATGAGCAGTTCTTC. This sequence encodes CASSPGTAWNEQFF.

This clonotype appeared a few times. The V gene is TRBV27, the J gene TRBJ1-1, with D possibly being TRBD1 (6 bases). Germline V gene data show CDR1 as MNHEY and CDR2 as SMNVEV (reference sequence). V was shortened by 7 bases and J by 1 base, with 13 bases between the two germline ends. This CDR3 region has 14 residues. Here the CDR3 reads CASTDRRPNTEAFF. The CDR3 DNA reads TGTGCCAGCACCGACAGGCGCCCGAACACTGAAGCTTTCTTT.

The chain joins TRBV4-1 to TRBJ1-2, with 10 positions matching TRBD1. The ends lost 1 base at V and 9 bases at J; junction bases unmatched: 11. This CDR3 is 16 amino acids long. The V gene's germline CDR1 is MGHRA and CDR2 YSYEKL. The chain's CDR3 is CASSQGLRDRGGSYTF. The CDR3 DNA reads TGCGCCAGCAGCCAAGGGCTCCGGGACAGGGGTGGAAGCTACACCTTC.

V usage is TRBV20-1 and J usage is TRBJ1-1, with D perhaps matching TRBD1 (5 bases). The length of the CDR3 is 12 residues. The germline V gene has CDR1 DFQATT and CDR2 SNEGSKA (reference sequence). In nucleotides, the CDR3 is TGCAGACCAGGGAGTTCGGACACTGAAGCTTTCTTT. Translating it yields CRPGSSDTEAFF.

This clonotype was observed a few times. This chain connects TRBV12-3 or TRBV12-4 to TRBJ1-1; no reliable D call. The CDR3 contains 13 residues. Trimming pared 6 bases from V and 2 bases from J, leaving 10 bases between. The CDR3 DNA sequence: TGTGCCAGCAGCCCACAGATTAACACTGAAGCTTTCTTT. Protein sequence: CASSPQINTEAFF.

About this clonotype itself: A read error may be the cause here, since a much bigger clone is one base away. DNA of the CDR3: TGTGCCAGCAGCCGAATCGGGGAGCTGTTTTTT. It codes for CASSRIGELFF. V gene TRBV3-1 combines with J gene TRBJ2-2; D gene ambiguous. Germline-derived CDR1 and CDR2 are LGHDT and YNNKEL (reference sequence). The CDR3 has 11 residues. Trimming removed 4 bases at V and 7 bases at J, with 4 bases between.

This clonotype has only a few counts. This chain joins TRBV6-5 and TRBJ1-1; 10 bases align to TRBD1. CDR1 is MNHEY, CDR2 SVGAGI, per germline. Losses at the gene ends were 2 bases for V and 7 bases for J; bases not matched to a gene: 10. There are 16 residues in the CDR3. As DNA, the CDR3 is TGTGCCAGCAGTTACAGGGGGTCCGACAGGGGGCTTGAAGCTTTCTTT. Protein: CASSYRGSDRGLEAFF.